The 21 T cell receptor beta chains below come from one sample, sequenced in a study of CD8 T cells in Susac syndrome. The RNA input was about 0.45 to 1 ug, and it was reverse transcribed with random hexamers. TCRdb passed the immunoSEQ multiplex PCR reads through MiXCR, listing each CDR3 protein once. This sample has 160,000 or so distinct CDR3 sequences; 94% occur once, and the top ten carry 0.095% to 0.13%. Sequenced: CD4+ T cells from PBMCs. The receptors shown here come from a human donor with Susac syndrome.

The chain's CDR3 is CATSDNRGAGETQYF. DNA for the CDR3: TGTGCCACCAGTGACAACAGGGGAGCGGGAGAGACCCAGTACTTC. V usage is TRBV24-1 and J usage is TRBJ2-5; D is perhaps TRBD1 (7 bases). Germline V gene data show CDR1 as KGHDR and CDR2 as SFDVKD. This CDR3 has 15 residues. V was pared by 4 bases and J by 4 bases, with 15 bases between.

The chain combines TRBV6-5 with TRBJ2-7, with D unclear. Germline CDR1 is MNHEY and CDR2 is SVGAGI. CDR3 length: 13 residues. Trimming stripped 2 bases from V and 1 base from J, with 6 bases between. The CDR3 loop reads CASSYDGSYEQYF. For the CDR3, the DNA is TGTGCCAGCAGTTACGACGGGTCCTACGAGCAGTACTTC.

The chain joins TRBV30 to TRBJ2-3; no firm D call. The CDR3 consists of 12 residues. Germline V gene data show CDR1 as GTSNPN and CDR2 as SVGIG (reference sequence). Trimming removed 4 bases at V and 5 bases at J, with 10 bases between. The CDR3 loop is CAWMPQRDTQYF. The CDR3 nucleotides read TGTGCCTGGATGCCGCAGAGAGATACGCAGTATTTT.

This chain uses TRBV5-1 with TRBJ1-2, with D uncertain. Germline-derived CDR1 and CDR2 are SGHRS and YFSETQ. This CDR3 contains 14 residues. V was cut by 2 bases and J by 4 bases, with 12 bases left in between. CDR3 protein: CASSFTAQSYGYTF. The CDR3 bases are TGCGCCAGCAGCTTTACAGCCCAGAGCTATGGCTACACCTTC.

J is TRBJ1-5 and V is TRBV20-1, with TRBD1 as a possible D gene (6 bases). The germline gives CDR1 DFQATT, CDR2 SNEGSKA (reference sequence). Trimming left V 4 bases short and J 0 bases short, with 10 bases between. CDR3 length: 14 amino acids. The CDR3 nucleotides read TGCAGTGCTAAAGGAGGGGGTAGCAATCAGCCCCAGCATTTT. Protein sequence: CSAKGGGSNQPQHF.

The CDR3 DNA sequence: TGCGCCAGCAGTGGGGTCCCCACCCGTGAAGCTTTCTTT. This translates into CASSGVPTREAFF. The V gene is TRBV5-1, the J gene TRBJ1-1, with unresolved D. Germline CDR1 is SGHRS and CDR2 is YFSETQ. V dropped 5 bases and J dropped 7 bases, with 15 bases sitting between them. The CDR3 loop spans 13 amino acids.

The chain has TRBV3-1 and TRBJ2-3, with a weak D call TRBD2 (5 bases). The CDR3 spans 15 residues. Germline CDR1 LGHDT, CDR2 YNNKEL (reference sequence). V dropped 4 bases and J dropped 2 bases, with 13 bases sitting between them. Here the CDR3 reads CASSLTWESTDTQYF. CDR3 in DNA: TGTGCCAGCAGCCTAACCTGGGAGTCCACAGATACGCAGTATTTT.

The chain couples TRBV2 to TRBJ2-3; the D gene is possibly TRBD2 (5 bases). V was trimmed by 2 bases and J by 4 bases, leaving 10 bases between them. The CDR3 runs 14 residues. The germline V gene has CDR1 SNHLY and CDR2 FYNNEI. CDR3 nucleotides: TGTGCCAGCAGTGAACGGACTTCTGCAGATACGCAGTATTTT. Translation gives CASSERTSADTQYF.

V gene TRBV25-1 combines with J gene TRBJ2-3, with no clear D. V lost 2 bases to trimming and J lost 3 bases, with 3 bases between them. Germline V gene sequence: CDR1 MGHDK, CDR2 SYGVNS. The CDR3 is 12 residues long. The CDR3 spells CASSERTDTQYF. The DNA of the CDR3 is TGTGCCAGCAGTGAAAGAACAGATACGCAGTATTTT. Supplemented by reference TRBV25-1 and TRBJ2-3, the full variable domain reads EADIYQTPRYLVIGTGKKITLECSQTMGHDKMYWYQQDPGMELHLIHYSYGVNSTEKGDLSSESTVSRIRTEHFPLTLESARPSHTSQYLCASSERTDTQYFGPGTRLTVL.

The chain carries TRBV30 and TRBJ2-7; D might be TRBD1 or TRBD2, each matching 5 bases. The CDR3 length is 13 residues. V lost 2 bases and J 3 bases, leaving 11 bases between the germline ends. The V gene's germline CDR1 is GTSNPN and CDR2 SVGIG (reference sequence). This chain's CDR3 is CAWSPRDLYEQYF. In DNA form, the CDR3 reads TGTGCCTGGAGTCCCAGGGACCTCTACGAGCAGTACTTC. The full variable domain, with the rest looked up from reference TRBV30 and TRBJ2-7, is SQTIHQWPATLVQPVGSPLSLECTVEGTSNPNLYWYRQAAGRGLQLLFYSVGIGQISSEVPQNLSASRPQDRQFILSSKKLLLSDSGFYLCAWSPRDLYEQYFGPGTRLTVT.

The V gene is TRBV30, the J gene TRBJ1-4; D gene unclear. The CDR3 runs 17 residues. Germline V gives CDR1 GTSNPN, CDR2 SVGIG (reference sequence). With 3 bases removed from V and 0 bases from J, the gap between germline ends came to 17 bases. CDR3: CAWSYWAYSATNEKLFF. CDR3 coding DNA: TGTGCCTGGAGCTATTGGGCGTATTCGGCAACTAATGAAAAACTGTTTTTT.

The chain employs TRBV5-1 and TRBJ2-1, with no clear D. Looked up from germline, CDR1 is SGHRS and CDR2 is YFSETQ. V was shortened by 4 bases and J by 6 bases, with 8 bases between the two germline ends. The length of the CDR3 is 12 residues. CDR3 residues: CASSSESNEQFF. CDR3 DNA: TGCGCCAGCAGCAGCGAGAGCAATGAGCAGTTCTTC.

J is TRBJ1-4 and V is TRBV29-1, with TRBD1 as a possible D gene (6 bases). Germline V gene sequence: CDR1 SQVTM, CDR2 ANQGSEA. Trimming cost V 0 bases and J 7 bases, with 9 bases left between them. This CDR3 spans 13 amino acids. The CDR3 DNA sequence: TGCAGCGTTGAAGAAAAAGGGGGTGAAAAACTGTTTTTT. Its protein product is CSVEEKGGEKLFF. Full variable domain (remainder filled in from reference TRBV29-1 and TRBJ1-4): SAVISQKPSRDICQRGTSLTIQCQVDSQVTMMFWYRQQPGQSLTLIATANQGSEATYESGFVIDKFPISRPNLTFSTLTVSNMSPEDSSIYLCSVEEKGGEKLFFGSGTQLSVL.

This chain joins TRBV27 and TRBJ2-7; tentatively, D is TRBD1 (5 bases). Trimming pared 5 bases from V and 7 bases from J, leaving 24 bases between. The germline gives CDR1 MNHEY, CDR2 SMNVEV (reference sequence). The CDR3 contains 16 residues. The CDR3 sequence is CASSRTSAGRVGEQYF. CDR3 nucleotide sequence: TGTGCCAGCAGTCGAACAAGCGCCGGCAGGGTGGGAGAGCAGTACTTC.

J is TRBJ1-4 and V is TRBV6-5; 7 nucleotides align to TRBD1. The CDR3 length is 14 residues. Germline V gene lookup returns CDR1 MNHEY and CDR2 SVGAGI. Germline trimming cut 5 bases from V and 3 bases from J; bases unmatched to any gene: 3. The CDR3 loop is CASSRQGSNEKLFF. As DNA, the CDR3 is TGTGCCAGCAGTCGACAGGGATCTAATGAAAAACTGTTTTTT.

This clonotype was counted a single time. This sequence joins TRBV29-1 and TRBJ2-5; D gene ambiguous. V dropped 4 bases and J dropped 5 bases, with 11 bases sitting between them. This CDR3 has 12 amino acids. CDR1 SQVTM and CDR2 ANQGSEA come from the germline V gene. CDR3 sequence reads: CSVGAQMETQYF. DNA of the CDR3: TGCAGCGTTGGGGCCCAGATGGAGACCCAGTACTTC.

The chain links TRBV5-4 to TRBJ2-5; a possible D gene is TRBD1 (6 bases). Germline CDR1 reads SGHNT; CDR2 reads YYREEE (reference sequence). V lost 0 bases to trimming and J lost 1 base, with 13 bases between them. CDR3 length: 16 residues. The CDR3 region is CASSLGAAGVQETQYF. The CDR3 nucleotides read TGTGCCAGCAGCTTGGGCGCGGCAGGGGTCCAAGAGACCCAGTACTTC.

The chain uses TRBV15 and TRBJ1-2; the D gene is possibly TRBD1 (5 bases). V lost 1 base to trimming and J lost 10 bases, with 10 bases between them. The CDR3 has 12 residues. Looked up from germline, CDR1 is LNHNV and CDR2 is YYDKDF (reference sequence). CDR3 nucleotides: TGTGCCACCAGCAGAGTGGGGGATTTCTACACCTTC. This codes for CATSRVGDFYTF.

CDR3 loop: CASSEPDRVKTQYF. The DNA of the CDR3 is TGTGCCAGCAGCGAACCAGATAGGGTCAAGACCCAGTACTTC. This chain uses TRBV14 with TRBJ2-5; unclear D gene. CDR1 and CDR2 (germline): SGHDN, FVKESK. This CDR3 has 14 amino acids. V gave up 5 bases and J gave up 6 bases, with 16 bases separating them. Variable domain in full (rest from reference TRBV14 and TRBJ2-5): EAGVTQFPSHSVIEKGQTVTLRCDPISGHDNLYWYRRVMGKEIKFLLHFVKESKQDESGMPNNRFLAERTGGTYSTLKVQPAELEDSGVYFCASSEPDRVKTQYFGPGTRLLVL.

The chain combines TRBV29-1 with TRBJ1-2, with D unclear. Germline V gene sequence: CDR1 SQVTM, CDR2 ANQGSEA. V was clipped by 0 bases and J by 8 bases, with 13 bases between them. This CDR3 is 13 amino acids long. CDR3 loop: CSVEDPSRAGYTF. The CDR3 DNA reads TGCAGCGTTGAAGATCCATCCCGGGCCGGCTACACCTTC.

The chain couples TRBV6-1 to TRBJ2-7; 8 positions agree with TRBD1. Losses at the gene ends were 5 bases for V and 3 bases for J; bases not matched to a gene: 9. This CDR3 spans 15 amino acids. Germline CDR1 reads MNHNS; CDR2 reads SASEGT. CDR3 protein: CASSLRDRGDYEQYF. CDR3 nucleotides: TGTGCCAGCAGTCTTCGAGACAGGGGCGACTACGAGCAGTACTTC.